A single sample is the source of the 12 T cell receptor beta chains below, sequenced in a study of T-cell memory formation after mild COVID-19. TCRdb redid the calling of the 5' RACE reads with MiXCR, one entry per CDR3 protein. Seen here are a few hundred thousand distinct CDR3 sequences, around 25% observed once, and the top ten hold over 9.5%. The sequenced material came from PBMCs or a T cell subset sorted from them (not recorded which). The receptor set was obtained from an adult woman who had mild COVID-19 (a few samples of this study predate the infection). Cell type and time point are not known.

In this sample, this clonotype turned up a few times. The V call is TRBV20-1, the J call TRBJ2-1; 7 nucleotides align to TRBD2. The CDR3 is made up of 13 amino acids. Germline CDR1 reads DFQATT; CDR2 reads SNEGSKA (reference sequence). With 8 bases clipped from V and 4 bases from J, the junction kept 8 bases outside the gene matches. The CDR3 reads CSLSSGIYNEQFF. The CDR3 coding sequence is TGCAGTCTCTCTAGCGGTATTTACAATGAGCAGTTCTTC.

This clonotype was counted only a few times. This chain links TRBV12-3 or TRBV12-4 with TRBJ2-5; the D gene is possibly TRBD2 (6 bases). Between the trimmed V and J ends, which lost 4 bases and 5 bases, there was a span of 14 bases. CDR3 length equals 14 residues. The CDR3 sequence is CASSSGGLVETQYF. The CDR3, as DNA: TGTGCCAGCAGTTCTGGGGGACTTGTTGAGACCCAGTACTTC.

The rearrangement links TRBV28 to TRBJ2-1, with 7 nucleotides matching TRBD2. Germline V gives CDR1 MDHEN, CDR2 SYDVKM. The junction had 18 bases not matched to a gene; V was cut back by 6 bases and J by 10 bases. The CDR3 is 16 residues long. CDR3 bases: TGTGCCAGCAGACCCCAAACTAGCGTCTTTCGGGGCGAGCAGTTCTTC. As protein: CASRPQTSVFRGEQFF. Supplemented by reference TRBV28 and TRBJ2-1, the full variable domain reads DVKVTQSSRYLVKRTGEKVFLECVQDMDHENMFWYRQDPGLGLRLIYFSYDVKMKEKGDIPEGYSVSREKKERFSLILESASTNQTSMYLCASRPQTSVFRGEQFFGPGTRLTVL.

This clonotype turned up a few times. The V and J genes are TRBV7-2 and TRBJ2-5, with D possibly TRBD2 on 5 matching bases. Trimming removed 4 bases from V and 2 bases from J, with 14 bases in between. From germline, CDR1 is SGHTA and CDR2 FQGNSA. The CDR3 contains 15 residues. Here the CDR3 reads CASSSFSAPQETQYF. CDR3 sequence (DNA): TGTGCCAGCAGCTCTTTTAGCGCCCCACAAGAGACCCAGTACTTC.

This chain links TRBV12-3 or TRBV12-4 with TRBJ1-5; no reliable D call. The CDR3 has 13 residues. The V gene lost 0 bases and the J gene lost 6 bases, with 6 bases spanning the gap. CDR3 coding DNA: TGTGCCAGCAGTTTAGCGGCTCGTCAGCCCCAGCATTTT. Protein: CASSLAARQPQHF.

This clonotype has just a few counts. The V gene is TRBV7-8, the J gene TRBJ1-1; maybe TRBD1 (5 bases). Trimming removed 5 bases at V and 3 bases at J, with 10 bases between. Germline CDR1 reads SGHVS; CDR2 reads FQNEAQ. CDR3 length: 13 amino acids. Here the CDR3 reads CASSTDSYTEAFF. In DNA, the CDR3 is TGTGCCAGCAGCACCGACAGCTACACTGAAGCTTTCTTT.

In this sample, this clonotype turned up a few times. The chain uses TRBV30 and TRBJ1-2; a weak D match, TRBD1 (5 bases). Trimming pared 4 bases from V and 1 base from J, leaving 13 bases between. The V gene's germline CDR1 is GTSNPN and CDR2 SVGIG (reference sequence). CDR3 size: 14 residues. CDR3 protein: CAWTEGTGNYGYTF. CDR3 DNA sequence: TGTGCCTGGACCGAGGGGACGGGTAACTATGGCTACACCTTC.

This clonotype was picked up a small number of times. The chain recombines TRBV9 with TRBJ2-3, with TRBD2 matching 12 bases. Germline lookup yields CDR1 SGDLS and CDR2 YYNGEE. The CDR3 contains 16 residues. V lost 4 bases and J lost 5; bases outside the gene matches: 8. The CDR3: CASSPRLAGEKDTQYF. Written as DNA, the CDR3 is TGTGCCAGCAGCCCAAGACTAGCGGGAGAGAAAGATACGCAGTATTTT.

V and J are TRBV30 and TRBJ2-7, with a weak D call TRBD1 (5 bases). Germline CDR1 reads GTSNPN; CDR2 reads SVGIG (reference sequence). The V and J ends lost 3 bases and 0 bases respectively, with 9 bases between them. This CDR3 is built from 13 residues. The DNA for the CDR3 is TGTGCCTGGAGAGGGCAGGGCTCCTACGAGCAGTACTTC. Its protein is CAWRGQGSYEQYF.

The sample holds a few counts of this clonotype. The chain couples TRBV30 to TRBJ2-6, with D unclear. Germline loops: CDR1 GTSNPN, CDR2 SVGIG (reference sequence). CDR3 length: 15 residues. Trimming left V 0 bases short and J 1 base short, with 7 bases between. Here the CDR3 DNA reads TGTGCCTGGAGTGTAATTCAGTCTGGGGCCAACGTCCTGACTTTC. This sequence encodes CAWSVIQSGANVLTF.

This clonotype was seen only a few times. This chain uses TRBV3-1 with TRBJ2-7; 10 bases are a match to TRBD1. The ends lost 2 bases at V and 2 bases at J; junction bases unmatched: 3. CDR3 length: 15 residues. Germline V gives CDR1 LGHDT, CDR2 YNNKEL (reference sequence). The CDR3: CASSQRTGGTYEQYF. For the CDR3, the DNA is TGTGCCAGCAGCCAAAGGACAGGGGGAACCTACGAGCAGTACTTC.

The table lists this clonotype with many counts. This chain joins TRBV6-5 and TRBJ2-1, with D possibly matching TRBD2 (6 bases). V gave up 4 bases and J gave up 4 bases, with 17 bases separating them. Germline CDR1 is MNHEY and CDR2 is SVGAGI. The CDR3 spans 16 residues. The CDR3 protein is CASSSGGSRAYNEQFF. The CDR3 coding sequence is TGTGCCAGCAGTTCCGGAGGGTCTCGAGCTTACAATGAGCAGTTCTTC.